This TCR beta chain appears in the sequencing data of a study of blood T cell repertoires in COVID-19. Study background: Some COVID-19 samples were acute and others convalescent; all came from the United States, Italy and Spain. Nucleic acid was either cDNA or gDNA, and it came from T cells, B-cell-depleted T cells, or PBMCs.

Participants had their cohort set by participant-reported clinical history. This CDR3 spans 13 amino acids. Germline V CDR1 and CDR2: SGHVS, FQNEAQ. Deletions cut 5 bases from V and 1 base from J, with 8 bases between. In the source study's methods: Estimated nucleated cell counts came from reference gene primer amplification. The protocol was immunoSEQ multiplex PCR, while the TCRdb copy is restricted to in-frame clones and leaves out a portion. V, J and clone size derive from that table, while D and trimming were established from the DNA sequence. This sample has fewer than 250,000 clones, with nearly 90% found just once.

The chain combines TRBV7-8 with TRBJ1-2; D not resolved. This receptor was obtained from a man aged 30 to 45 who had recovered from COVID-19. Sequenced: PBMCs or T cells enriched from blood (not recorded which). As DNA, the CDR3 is TGTGCCAGCAGCCCCCAGGATAACTATGGCTACACCTTC. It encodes CASSPQDNYGYTF.